This T cell receptor (beta chain) emerged from a study of shared clonotypes between healthy human individuals. As for the study in general: Two women and three men aged 18 to 49 served as donors. General study points: Generation probability values for non-shared clonotypes were lower than those for clonotypes shared by all four donors.

Note on this clone: The antigen is undetermined. The sample holds other DNA sequences that translate to the same CDR3.

Naive CD8 cells lacked CD45RO and underwent positive selection for CCR7, leaving out terminally differentiated effector memory CD45RA+ cells. In germline, CDR1 is SNHLY, CDR2 FYNNEI. The ends lost 1 base at V and 0 bases at J; junction bases unmatched: 3. This CDR3 contains 15 residues. The study ran the assay at deep level. It was around 220 ng DNA, 30,000 or so T cell genomes, that sorted-subset replicate PCRs used. TCRdb's copy holds only in-frame clones and misses some; the assay was immunoSEQ multiplex PCR. The sample has about 2 million clones, about 94% seen once. The sequence was collected from a man aged 18 to 29 in good health. The chain combines TRBV2 with TRBJ2-7; 7 bases match TRBD1. Sequencing was carried out using naive CD8+ T cells sorted from blood. The DNA of the CDR3 is TGTGCCAGCAGTGAAGGGACAGGAGACTCCTACGAGCAGTACTTC. Encoded protein: CASSEGTGDSYEQYF.